The 8 T cell receptor beta chains given below trace back to one sample, sequenced in a study of shared clonotypes between healthy human individuals. Libraries were prepared by immunoSEQ multiplex PCR; TCRdb keeps only in-frame clonotypes and omits some of them. The sample holds some 1,400,000 clones, roughly 96% seen once. Material for sequencing was naive CD4+ T cells sorted from blood. Regarding subset: CD45RA+ positively selected. Source of these receptors: a man aged 25 to 40 in good health.

The chain carries TRBV11-2 and TRBJ2-5; 9 bases map to TRBD1. CDR3 length equals 16 residues. V shed 4 bases and J 5 bases; nucleotides not matched to a gene: 11. The germline V gene encodes CDR1 SGHAT and CDR2 FQNNGV. The CDR3 sequence: CASSSYRGPHIETQYF. CDR3 in DNA: TGTGCCAGCAGCTCGTACAGGGGGCCGCACATTGAGACCCAGTACTTC.

The rearrangement links TRBV4-1 to TRBJ1-5; TRBD1 agrees at 9 bases. V shed 3 bases, J shed 6 bases, and the junction held 3 bases outside the gene matches. Germline CDR1 MGHRA, CDR2 YSYEKL. The CDR3 covers 14 residues. CDR3 region: CASSHRTGVQPQHF. The CDR3 DNA sequence: TGCGCCAGCAGCCATAGGACAGGGGTTCAGCCCCAGCATTTT.

The genes are TRBV2 and TRBJ1-4; D uncertain. This CDR3 has 13 amino acids. Per germline, CDR1 SNHLY and CDR2 FYNNEI. Trimming cost V 2 bases and J 16 bases, with 17 bases left between them. Here the CDR3 DNA reads TGTGCCAGCAGTGAATATATAGCCAGCCCGGCGTTTTTT. Translation gives CASSEYIASPAFF.

The V and J genes are TRBV5-4 and TRBJ2-3, with unresolved D. This CDR3 has 14 residues. CDR1 SGHNT and CDR2 YYREEE come from the germline V gene (reference sequence). Trimming stripped 0 bases from V and 5 bases from J, with 10 bases between. CDR3 region: CASSLGGLQDTQYF. In nucleotides, the CDR3 is TGTGCCAGCAGCTTGGGGGGATTACAAGATACGCAGTATTTT. Drawing the rest from reference TRBV5-4 and TRBJ2-3, the complete variable domain is ETGVTQSPTHLIKTRGQQVTLRCSSQSGHNTVSWYQQALGQGPQFIFQYYREEENGRGNFPPRFSGLQFPNYSSELNVNALELDDSALYLCASSLGGLQDTQYFGPGTRLTVL.

This chain joins TRBV7-2 and TRBJ2-2, with D perhaps matching TRBD1 (7 bases). Germline CDR1 is SGHTA and CDR2 is FQGNSA. Trimming removed 2 bases at V and 4 bases at J, with 17 bases between. The CDR3 sequence is 17 residues long. CDR3 region: CASSLRPQGGGTGELFF. CDR3 nucleotide sequence: TGTGCCAGCAGCTTAAGGCCCCAGGGGGGTGGCACCGGGGAGCTGTTTTTT.

The chain has TRBV5-1 and TRBJ2-6; no definite D call. Looked up from germline, CDR1 is SGHRS and CDR2 is YFSETQ. V shed 1 base and J shed 0 bases, with 11 bases lying between them. The CDR3 covers 17 residues. CDR3 sequence: CASSLIRLRSGANVLTF. Written as DNA, the CDR3 is TGCGCCAGCAGCTTGATTAGGTTACGCTCTGGGGCCAACGTCCTGACTTTC.

The chain recombines TRBV7-9 with TRBJ2-1, with 7 bases fitting TRBD1. Germline V gene lookup returns CDR1 SEHNR and CDR2 FQNEAQ (reference sequence). The length of the CDR3 is 14 residues. V trimming: 6 bases; J trimming: 5 bases; junction bases outside the gene matches: 7. The CDR3 reads CASRTPGTDNEQFF. CDR3 bases: TGTGCCAGCAGGACCCCTGGGACAGACAATGAGCAGTTCTTC.

The chain couples TRBV28 to TRBJ2-5, with no clear D. Germline V gives CDR1 MDHEN, CDR2 SYDVKM. The CDR3 extends over 14 amino acids. Trimming pared 5 bases from V and 4 bases from J, leaving 14 bases between. The DNA of the CDR3 is TGTGCCAGCAGTCCGCCGCGGACGGGAGAGACCCAGTACTTC. This sequence encodes CASSPPRTGETQYF.